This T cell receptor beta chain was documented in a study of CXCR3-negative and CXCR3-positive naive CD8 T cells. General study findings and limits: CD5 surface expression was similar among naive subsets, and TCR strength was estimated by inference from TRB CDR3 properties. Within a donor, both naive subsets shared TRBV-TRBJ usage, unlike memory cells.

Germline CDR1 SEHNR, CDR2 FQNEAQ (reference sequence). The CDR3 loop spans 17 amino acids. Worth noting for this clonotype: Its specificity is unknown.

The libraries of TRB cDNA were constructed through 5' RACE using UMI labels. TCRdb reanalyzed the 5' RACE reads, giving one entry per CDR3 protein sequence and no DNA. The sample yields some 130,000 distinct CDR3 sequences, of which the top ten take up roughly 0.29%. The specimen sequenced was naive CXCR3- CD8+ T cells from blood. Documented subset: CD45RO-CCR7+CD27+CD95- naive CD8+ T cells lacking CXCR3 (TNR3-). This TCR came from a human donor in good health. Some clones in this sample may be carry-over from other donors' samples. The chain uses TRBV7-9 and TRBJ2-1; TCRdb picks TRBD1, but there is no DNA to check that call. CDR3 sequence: CASSMSVTGGPWDEQFF.